These T cell receptor beta chains were read from a single sample in a study of T cells after yellow fever vaccination. From the 5' RACE reads, TCRdb called clonotypes with MiXCR, one entry per CDR3 protein. The sample shows some 600,000 distinct CDR3 sequences, around 12% of them seen only once. The sequences come from PBMCs, collected on the day of the yellow fever booster vaccination. Receptors were obtained from a man aged 25-45 years who received the YFV17D yellow fever vaccine. CDR3s include the opening cysteine and the closing phenylalanine or tryptophan. The D gene is left open where the match is weak. Clone size is not always given. Where it is, it says once, few, many or a class for expanded clones.

V gene	D gene	J gene	clone size	CDR3 DNA	CDR3 protein
TRBV7-9	-	TRBJ2-2	few	TGTGCCAGCAGCGACCGGGACTCCCCCGTCCGGGAGCTGTTTTTT	CASSDRDSPVRELFF
TRBV7-6	TRBD2	TRBJ2-1	-	TGTGCCAGCAGCCCCCGGACTAGCGAGTCATACAATGAGCAGTTCTTC	CASSPRTSESYNEQFF
TRBV12-3/TRBV12-4	-	TRBJ2-7	-	TGTGCCAGCAGCCGATCGGGCGGGATGGCCGAGCAGTACTTC	CASSRSGGMAEQYF
TRBV9	-	TRBJ2-1	few	TGTGCCAGCAGCGTAGCACAGGGGAGGAATGAGCAGTTCTTC	CASSVAQGRNEQFF
TRBV5-1	-	TRBJ1-1	many	TGCGCCAGCAGCTTGGGACTTGAAGCTTTCTTT	CASSLGLEAFF
TRBV3-1	TRBD2	TRBJ2-3	many	TGTGCCAGCAGCCCCCGAGGCGGGAGCGGCACAGATACGCAGTATTTT	CASSPRGGSGTDTQYF
TRBV20-1	-	TRBJ1-6	-	TGCAGTGCCGGTAGCTCCTATAATTCACCCCTCCACTTT	CSAGSSYNSPLHF
TRBV19	-	TRBJ2-2	few	TGTGCCAGCCGAAAACAGCTCGCGAACACCGGGGAGCTGTTTTTT	CASRKQLANTGELFF
TRBV11-1	-	TRBJ2-1	-	TGTGCCAGCAGCTTAACCAGGGGTTTTGAGCAGTTCTTC	CASSLTRGFEQFF
TRBV4-1	-	TRBJ2-5	few	TGCGCCAGCAGCCAACAGGGGACGGAGACCCAGTACTTC	CASSQQGTETQYF
TRBV4-2	-	TRBJ2-4	few	TGTGCCAGCAGTCCGGCCGATCCAAAACTAGCCAAAAACATTCAGTACTTC	CASSPADPKLAKNIQYF
TRBV2	-	TRBJ2-1	-	TGTGCCAGCAATACGGGAGTCCTGTTCTTC	CASNTGVLFF
TRBV6-5	TRBD1	TRBJ2-1	-	TGTGCCAGCAGTTACGACAGGGATCCCTACAATGAGCAGTTCTTC	CASSYDRDPYNEQFF
TRBV20-1	TRBD2	TRBJ2-3	-	TGCAGTGCTCCCTCCTCGTTAGCGGGAGAGGCAGTCGATACGCAGTATTTT	CSAPSSLAGEAVDTQYF
TRBV15	-	TRBJ2-7	-	TGTGCCACCAGCAGAGTGGCAGGAGGGACCTACGAGCAGTACTTC	CATSRVAGGTYEQYF
TRBV9	-	TRBJ2-5	many	TGTGCCAGCAGCGCTTCTGGACAAGGCCAAGAGACCCAGTACTTC	CASSASGQGQETQYF
TRBV5-1	-	TRBJ2-5	many	TGCGCCAGCAGCTTTAATGAAGAGACCCAGTACTTC	CASSFNEETQYF
TRBV6-1	TRBD2	TRBJ2-1	few	TGTGCCAGCAGTGCCCCCGGCGGGGGATACAATGAGCAGTTCTTC	CASSAPGGGYNEQFF
TRBV28	TRBD1	TRBJ2-7	-	TGTGCCAGCAGTCCGAACGACAGGGGTCTGAAGCAGTACTTC	CASSPNDRGLKQYF
TRBV5-1	TRBD2	TRBJ2-7	many	TGCGCCAGCAGCCAAACTTGGGGGGGTTCCTACGAGCAGTACTTC	CASSQTWGGSYEQYF
TRBV27	-	TRBJ2-5	many	TGTGCCAGCAGCGCCTCGGGGCGCGGGGAGACCCAGTACTTC	CASSASGRGETQYF
TRBV11-2	TRBD1	TRBJ2-5	few	TGTGCCAGCAGCTTAGTTGAAACAGGGGAGGAGACCCAGTACTTC	CASSLVETGEETQYF
TRBV5-1	TRBD2	TRBJ2-5	many	TGCGCCAGCAGTGCAGCGGGAGGCCTCCAAGAGACCCAGTACTTC	CASSAAGGLQETQYF
TRBV6-2/TRBV6-3	-	TRBJ2-1	few	TGTGCCAGCAGTTACATGCCATCCTACAATGAGCAGTTCTTC	CASSYMPSYNEQFF
TRBV29-1	TRBD1	TRBJ1-1	few	TGCAGCGTGAAACAGGGGGCTGGGGCTGAAGCTTTCTTT	CSVKQGAGAEAFF
TRBV6-5	-	TRBJ2-5	-	TGTGCCAGCAGCTACTCATGGAGGGGAGACGAGACCCAGTACTTC	CASSYSWRGDETQYF
TRBV7-2	TRBD1	TRBJ2-1	few	TGTGCCAGCAGCAATCGACAGGGGGCACACTTC	CASSNRQGAHF
TRBV20-1	TRBD2	TRBJ2-7	-	TGCAGTGTCCGGACTAGTGCCCTCCGGGAGCAGTACTTC	CSVRTSALREQYF
TRBV7-9	-	TRBJ2-5	few	TGTGCCAGCAGCCCCGAAGGAGCCCAGTACTTC	CASSPEGAQYF